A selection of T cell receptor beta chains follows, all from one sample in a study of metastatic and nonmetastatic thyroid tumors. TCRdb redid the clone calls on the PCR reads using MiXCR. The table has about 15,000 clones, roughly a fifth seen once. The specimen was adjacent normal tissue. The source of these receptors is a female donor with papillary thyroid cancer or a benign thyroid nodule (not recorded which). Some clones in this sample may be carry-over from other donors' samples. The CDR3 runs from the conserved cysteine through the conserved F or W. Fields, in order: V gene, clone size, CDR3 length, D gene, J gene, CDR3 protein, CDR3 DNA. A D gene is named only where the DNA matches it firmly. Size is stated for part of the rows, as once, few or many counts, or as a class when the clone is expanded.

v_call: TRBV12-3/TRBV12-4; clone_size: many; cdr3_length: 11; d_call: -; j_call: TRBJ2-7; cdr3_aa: CASSPTREQYF; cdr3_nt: TGTGCCAGCAGTCCGACTCGGGAGCAGTACTTC
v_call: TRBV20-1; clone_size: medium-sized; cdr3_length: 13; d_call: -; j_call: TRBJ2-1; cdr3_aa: CSAGLVNHNEQFF; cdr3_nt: TGCAGTGCGGGCCTAGTGAACCACAATGAGCAGTTCTTC
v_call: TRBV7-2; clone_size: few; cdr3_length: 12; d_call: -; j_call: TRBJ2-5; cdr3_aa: CASSLAGETQYF; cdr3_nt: TGTGCCAGCAGCTTAGCTGGTGAGACCCAGTACTTC
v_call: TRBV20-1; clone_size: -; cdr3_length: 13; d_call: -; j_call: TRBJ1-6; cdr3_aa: CSARDPWDSPLHF; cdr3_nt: TGCAGTGCTAGAGATCCTTGGGATTCACCCCTCCACTTT
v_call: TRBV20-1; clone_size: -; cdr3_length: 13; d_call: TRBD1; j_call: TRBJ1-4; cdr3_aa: CSASSDRDEKLFF; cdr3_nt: TGCAGTGCTAGCTCGGACAGGGATGAAAAACTGTTTTTT
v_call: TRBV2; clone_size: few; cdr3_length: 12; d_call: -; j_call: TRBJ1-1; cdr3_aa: CASSQWTLEAFF; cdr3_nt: TGTGCCAGCAGTCAATGGACACTGGAAGCTTTCTTT
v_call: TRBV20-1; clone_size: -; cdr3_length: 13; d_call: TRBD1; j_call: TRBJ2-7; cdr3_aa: CSAPGTVSHEQYF; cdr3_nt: TGCAGTGCCCCCGGGACAGTTTCTCACGAGCAGTACTTC
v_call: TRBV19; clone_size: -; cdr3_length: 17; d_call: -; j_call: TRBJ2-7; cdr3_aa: CASSIERPGRMNYEQYF; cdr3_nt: TGTGCCAGTAGTATAGAACGTCCGGGACGGATGAACTACGAGCAGTACTTC
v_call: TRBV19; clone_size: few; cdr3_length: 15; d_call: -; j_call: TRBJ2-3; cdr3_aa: CASSETGARTDTQYF; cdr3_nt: TGTGCCAGTAGTGAAACGGGAGCCAGAACAGATACGCAGTATTTT
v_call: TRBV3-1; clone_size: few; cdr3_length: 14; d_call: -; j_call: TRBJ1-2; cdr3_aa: CASSPASGVYGYTF; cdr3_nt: TGTGCCAGCAGCCCGGCCTCCGGGGTCTATGGCTACACCTTC
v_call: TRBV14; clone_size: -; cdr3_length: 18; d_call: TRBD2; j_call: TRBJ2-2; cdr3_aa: CASSQLAGVRTNTGELFF; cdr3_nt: TGTGCCAGCAGCCAATTAGCGGGAGTGAGGACGAACACCGGGGAGCTGTTTTTT
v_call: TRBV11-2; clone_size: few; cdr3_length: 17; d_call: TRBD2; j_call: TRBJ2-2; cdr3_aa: CASSPRATSGATGELFF; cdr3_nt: TGTGCCAGCAGCCCCAGAGCGACTAGCGGAGCGACCGGGGAGCTGTTTTTT
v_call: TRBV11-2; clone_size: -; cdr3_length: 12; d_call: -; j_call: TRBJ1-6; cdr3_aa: CASSQDNSPLHF; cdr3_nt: TGTGCCAGCAGCCAGGATAATTCACCCCTCCACTTT
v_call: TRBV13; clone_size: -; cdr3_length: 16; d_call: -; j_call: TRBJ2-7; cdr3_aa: CASSLGRGASSYEQYF; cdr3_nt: TGTGCCAGCAGCTTAGGCCGGGGGGCCAGCTCCTACGAGCAGTACTTC
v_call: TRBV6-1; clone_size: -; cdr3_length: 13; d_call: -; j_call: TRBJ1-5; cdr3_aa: CASRDLSNQPQHF; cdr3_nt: TGTGCCAGCAGAGACCTAAGCAATCAGCCCCAGCATTTT